A selection of T cell receptor beta chains follows, all from one sample in a study of tumor-infiltrating lymphocytes in localized non-small cell lung cancer. The repertoire was sequenced with immunoSEQ multiplex PCR; TCRdb's copy has only in-frame clones and lacks some. The repertoire includes around 16,000 clones, approximately 71% of them detected once, and around 6% sits in the top ten. Sequencing was done on a sample of lung tumor tissue. The receptor set was obtained from a human donor with non-small cell lung cancer. CDR3s include the opening cysteine and the closing phenylalanine or tryptophan. Each record gives: CDR3 length, D gene, J gene, clone size, V gene, CDR3 DNA, CDR3 protein. The D gene is left open where the match is weak. Size is stated for part of the rows, as once, few or many counts, or as a class when the clone is expanded.

14,TRBD2,TRBJ2-5,-,TRBV4-1,TGCGCCAGCAGCCAAGCGGGGGGGGGAGAGACCCAGTACTTC,CASSQAGGGETQYF
17,-,TRBJ1-2,-,TRBV4-1,TGCGCCAGCAGCCAAGAAGTGAGGGCACCGGTCGACTATGGCTACACCTTC,CASSQEVRAPVDYGYTF
15,TRBD1,TRBJ1-1,-,TRBV6-6,TGTGCCAGCAGCCCCCAGCCAGGGGGCTTAACTGAAGCTTTCTTT,CASSPQPGGLTEAFF
16,-,TRBJ2-2,-,TRBV7-2,TGTGCCAGCAGCTCGGTTGGGGGGGCCGACACCGGGGAGCTGTTTTTT,CASSSVGGADTGELFF
16,-,TRBJ1-1,few,TRBV15,TGTGCCACCAGCAGAGGGTATAGTTTCGGCGACAGCGGAGCTTTCTTT,CATSRGYSFGDSGAFF
15,TRBD1,TRBJ2-3,-,TRBV9,TGTGCCAGCAGCACAGGACAGGGGGCGACAGATACGCAGTATTTT,CASSTGQGATDTQYF
17,TRBD2,TRBJ2-3,few,TRBV7-2,TGTGCCAGCAGCTTCCGGTCCACTAGCGCTAGCACAGATACGCAGTATTTT,CASSFRSTSASTDTQYF
17,TRBD2,TRBJ2-1,-,TRBV19,TGTGCCAGTACCCCACTGGGACTAGCGGGAGGGTACAATGAGCAGTTCTTC,CASTPLGLAGGYNEQFF
16,-,TRBJ2-1,-,TRBV21-1,TGTGCCAGCAGCAACCAAAAGCCCCACCGGGAGGGACGGCAGTTCTTC,CASSNQKPHREGRQFF
13,TRBD2,TRBJ2-3,few,TRBV10-3,TGTGCCATCAGCGGACGGGAGGGAGATACGCAGTATTTT,CAISGREGDTQYF
19,TRBD1,TRBJ1-4,large,TRBV19,TGTGCCAGTAGTACCCCTCCCGGGACAGCAGTTGCAACTAATGAAAAACTGTTTTTT,CASSTPPGTAVATNEKLFF
14,-,TRBJ2-4,-,TRBV19,TGTGCCAGCCTACAGGTGGGAATCAAAAACATTCAGTACTTC,CASLQVGIKNIQYF
14,-,TRBJ2-5,-,TRBV7-7,TGTGCCAGCAGCTTAGAGGAAGGGCGGGAGACCCAGTACTTC,CASSLEEGRETQYF
15,-,TRBJ2-7,-,TRBV5-6,TGTGCCAGCAGCCGAGGGGTCGGGAGATTCAACGAGCAGTACTTC,CASSRGVGRFNEQYF
13,TRBD1,TRBJ2-3,-,TRBV14,TGTGCCAGCAGCCGAACAGGGGCGGATACGCAGTATTTT,CASSRTGADTQYF
13,-,TRBJ2-7,once,TRBV30,TGTGCCTGGAGTGTGGGCCCGTTTCTCGAGCAGTACTTC,CAWSVGPFLEQYF
16,TRBD1,TRBJ1-2,-,TRBV11-3,TGTGCCAGCAGCCAAGGGACAGGAAGGGTCCTCTATGGCTACACCTTC,CASSQGTGRVLYGYTF
13,-,TRBJ1-1,once,TRBV7-3,TGTGCCAGCAGCCTGACAGGAGGGACTGAAGCTTTCTTT,CASSLTGGTEAFF
16,TRBD2,TRBJ2-1,-,TRBV7-8,TGTGCCAGCAGTCTAGGTCGGGGGGGATCCTACAATGAGCAGTTCTTC,CASSLGRGGSYNEQFF
15,-,TRBJ1-1,medium-sized,TRBV4-1,TGCGCCAGCAGCCCTGGCCCAGGGTCGGGAGGTGAAGCTTTCTTT,CASSPGPGSGGEAFF
15,-,TRBJ1-1,few,TRBV4-2,TGTGCCAGCAGCCAAGTTGGGGGTTTGAACACTGAAGCTTTCTTT,CASSQVGGLNTEAFF
13,-,TRBJ2-7,few,TRBV14,TGTGCCAGCAGCCAAGCCCTAGAAGGCGAGCAGTACTTC,CASSQALEGEQYF